Following are 7 T cell receptor beta chains from one sample sequenced in a study of shared clonotypes between healthy human individuals (dated by TCRdb to 2020 to 2021). The library relied on the immunoSEQ multiplex PCR assay. TCRdb carries this immuneACCESS record with in-frame sequences only. Its versions omit some clonotypes, under half of them owing to an unresolved V gene in the studies checked, with the rest unexplained. The sample contains 1.5 million to 2.5 million clones, approximately 95% of them found a single time. The top ten hold roughly 1.2% of the sample. CD8 naive samples were CD45RO-negative cells positively selected for CCR7, giving a CD45RA+CCR7+ population that excluded TemRA cells. Material for sequencing was naive CD8+ T cells sorted from blood. The sample's cell subset or site, from its label and the paper: CD45RA+CCR7+. The source of these receptors is a young man in good health.

This chain's CDR3 is CAWAPVSYEQYF. The CDR3, as DNA: TGTGCCTGGGCCCCAGTCTCCTACGAGCAGTACTTC. The chain has TRBV30 and TRBJ2-7; D call uncertain. Per the germline V gene, CDR1 is GTSNPN and CDR2 is SVGIG (reference sequence). CDR3 length: 12 amino acids. Trimming removed 5 bases at V and 0 bases at J, with 8 bases between. The full variable domain, its missing parts supplied by reference TRBV30 and TRBJ2-7, is SQTIHQWPATLVQPVGSPLSLECTVEGTSNPNLYWYRQAAGRGLQLLFYSVGIGQISSEVPQNLSASRPQDRQFILSSKKLLLSDSGFYLCAWAPVSYEQYFGPGTRLTVT.

The gene calls are TRBV27 and TRBJ2-1; 10 positions match TRBD1. V was pared by 5 bases and J by 5 bases, with 6 bases of the junction left unmatched. The germline gives CDR1 MNHEY, CDR2 SMNVEV (reference sequence). This CDR3 spans 15 amino acids. DNA of the CDR3: TGTGCCAGCAGTGGGGGGGGACAGGGGAACAATGAGCAGTTCTTC. Translating it yields CASSGGGQGNNEQFF.

The V call is TRBV5-1, the J call TRBJ2-5; D is uncertain. Trimming left V 0 bases short and J 4 bases short, with 16 bases between. Germline CDR1 reads SGHRS; CDR2 reads YFSETQ. The CDR3 length is 16 residues. The CDR3 DNA reads TGCGCCAGCAGCTTGGAGCGTGGGCCGTTCGGAGAGACCCAGTACTTC. Amino acid sequence: CASSLERGPFGETQYF. Together with reference TRBV5-1 and TRBJ2-5, the CDR3 gives the full variable domain: KAGVTQTPRYLIKTRGQQVTLSCSPISGHRSVSWYQQTPGQGLQFLFEYFSETQRNKGNFPGRFSGRQFSNSRSEMNVSTLELGDSALYLCASSLERGPFGETQYFGPGTRLLVL.

J is TRBJ2-1 and V is TRBV2; D perhaps matches TRBD2 (7 bases). V lost 2 bases and J 7 bases, leaving 24 bases between the germline ends. CDR3 length: 18 amino acids. The germline V gene encodes CDR1 SNHLY and CDR2 FYNNEI. The CDR3 protein is CASSETGEGAEGGNEQFF. CDR3 sequence (DNA): TGTGCCAGCAGTGAAACAGGAGAGGGAGCGGAGGGGGGGAATGAGCAGTTCTTC.

The rearrangement joins TRBV25-1 to TRBJ2-1, with D perhaps matching TRBD1 (5 bases). The CDR3 has 16 residues. Trimming shortened V by 3 bases and J by 0 bases, and 12 bases separated the two germline ends. Per the germline V gene, CDR1 is MGHDK and CDR2 is SYGVNS. The CDR3 DNA is TGTGCCAGCAGTGACCCGACAGCCTTCTCCTACAATGAGCAGTTCTTC. It specifies CASSDPTAFSYNEQFF.

With respect to this clone: The identical CDR3 is also encoded by other nucleotide sequences in the sample. V and J are TRBV9 and TRBJ1-1; 7 bases agree with TRBD1. The CDR3 extends over 14 amino acids. CDR1 is SGDLS, CDR2 YYNGEE, per germline. V lost 0 bases and J lost 6; bases outside the gene matches: 5. This chain's CDR3 is CASSVGGGSAEAFF. In nucleotides, the CDR3 is TGTGCCAGCAGCGTAGGAGGGGGCTCGGCTGAAGCTTTCTTT.

Note on this clone: Other DNA sequences in the same sample also yield this CDR3. V usage is TRBV9 and J usage is TRBJ2-5; D is unclear. The CDR3 sequence is 14 residues long. Trimming left V 0 bases short and J 3 bases short, with 9 bases between. Germline lookup yields CDR1 SGDLS and CDR2 YYNGEE. Here the CDR3 DNA reads TGTGCCAGCAGCGTAGTAGGTGGGGAAGAGACCCAGTACTTC. Translating it yields CASSVVGGEETQYF.